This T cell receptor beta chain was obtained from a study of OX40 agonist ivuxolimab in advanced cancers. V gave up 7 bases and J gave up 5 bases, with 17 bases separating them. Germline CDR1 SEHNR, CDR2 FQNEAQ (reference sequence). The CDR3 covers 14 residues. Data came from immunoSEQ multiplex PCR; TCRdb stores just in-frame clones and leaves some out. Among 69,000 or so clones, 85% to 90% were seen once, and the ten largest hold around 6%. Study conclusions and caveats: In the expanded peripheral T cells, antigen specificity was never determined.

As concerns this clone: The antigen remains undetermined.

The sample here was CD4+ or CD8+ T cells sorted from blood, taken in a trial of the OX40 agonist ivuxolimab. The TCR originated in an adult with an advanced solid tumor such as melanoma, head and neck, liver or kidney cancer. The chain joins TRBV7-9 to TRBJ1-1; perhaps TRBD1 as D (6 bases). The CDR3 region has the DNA TGTGCCAGCACCCTAGGGGGGGGCAGGACTGAAGCTTTCTTT. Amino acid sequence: CASTLGGGRTEAFF. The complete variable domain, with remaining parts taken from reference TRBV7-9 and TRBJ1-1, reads DTGVSQNPRHKITKRGQNVTFRCDPISEHNRLYWYRQTLGQGPEFLTYFQNEAQLEKSRLLSDRFSAERPKGSFSTLEIQRTEQGDSAMYLCASTLGGGRTEAFFGQGTRLTVV.